This T cell receptor (beta chain) emerged from a study of cytomegalovirus exposure and HLA in healthy donors. Study-level background: HLA-typed donors contributed 65 million to 95 million unique TCRs, which were held in an early data release.

The CDR3 is made up of 16 amino acids. Trimming removed 0 bases from V and 4 bases from J; junction bases left unmatched: 6. Germline assignment: CDR1 MGHRA and CDR2 YSYEKL. In the PCR, 60 Vbeta and 13 Jbeta primers were used. Assay used: immunoSEQ multiplex PCR; TCRdb lists only in-frame clones, some missing. The sample has roughly 100,000 clones, 10% to 15% seen once. The material sequenced was PBMCs. This chain links TRBV4-1 with TRBJ2-1; 7 bases align to TRBD2. The source is a man aged 40-55 years in good health and CMV-seropositive. This CDR3 is CASSQDGSGYYNEQFF. The DNA for the CDR3 is TGCGCCAGCAGCCAAGACGGTAGCGGGTATTACAATGAGCAGTTCTTC.